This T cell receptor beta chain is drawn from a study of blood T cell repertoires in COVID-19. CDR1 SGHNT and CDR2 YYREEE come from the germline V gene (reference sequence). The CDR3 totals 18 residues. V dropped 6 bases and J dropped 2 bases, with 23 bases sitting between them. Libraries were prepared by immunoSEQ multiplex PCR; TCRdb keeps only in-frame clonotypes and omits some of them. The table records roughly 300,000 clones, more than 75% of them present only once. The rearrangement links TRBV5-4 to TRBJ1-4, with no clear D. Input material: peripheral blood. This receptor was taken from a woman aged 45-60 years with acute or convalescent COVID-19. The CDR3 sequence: CASTPAPTQDPTNEKLFF. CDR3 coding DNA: TGTGCCAGCACCCCCGCCCCCACTCAGGATCCGACTAATGAAAAACTGTTTTTT. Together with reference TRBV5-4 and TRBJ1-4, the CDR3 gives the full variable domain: ETGVTQSPTHLIKTRGQQVTLRCSSQSGHNTVSWYQQALGQGPQFIFQYYREEENGRGNFPPRFSGLQFPNYSSELNVNALELDDSALYLCASTPAPTQDPTNEKLFFGSGTQLSVL.